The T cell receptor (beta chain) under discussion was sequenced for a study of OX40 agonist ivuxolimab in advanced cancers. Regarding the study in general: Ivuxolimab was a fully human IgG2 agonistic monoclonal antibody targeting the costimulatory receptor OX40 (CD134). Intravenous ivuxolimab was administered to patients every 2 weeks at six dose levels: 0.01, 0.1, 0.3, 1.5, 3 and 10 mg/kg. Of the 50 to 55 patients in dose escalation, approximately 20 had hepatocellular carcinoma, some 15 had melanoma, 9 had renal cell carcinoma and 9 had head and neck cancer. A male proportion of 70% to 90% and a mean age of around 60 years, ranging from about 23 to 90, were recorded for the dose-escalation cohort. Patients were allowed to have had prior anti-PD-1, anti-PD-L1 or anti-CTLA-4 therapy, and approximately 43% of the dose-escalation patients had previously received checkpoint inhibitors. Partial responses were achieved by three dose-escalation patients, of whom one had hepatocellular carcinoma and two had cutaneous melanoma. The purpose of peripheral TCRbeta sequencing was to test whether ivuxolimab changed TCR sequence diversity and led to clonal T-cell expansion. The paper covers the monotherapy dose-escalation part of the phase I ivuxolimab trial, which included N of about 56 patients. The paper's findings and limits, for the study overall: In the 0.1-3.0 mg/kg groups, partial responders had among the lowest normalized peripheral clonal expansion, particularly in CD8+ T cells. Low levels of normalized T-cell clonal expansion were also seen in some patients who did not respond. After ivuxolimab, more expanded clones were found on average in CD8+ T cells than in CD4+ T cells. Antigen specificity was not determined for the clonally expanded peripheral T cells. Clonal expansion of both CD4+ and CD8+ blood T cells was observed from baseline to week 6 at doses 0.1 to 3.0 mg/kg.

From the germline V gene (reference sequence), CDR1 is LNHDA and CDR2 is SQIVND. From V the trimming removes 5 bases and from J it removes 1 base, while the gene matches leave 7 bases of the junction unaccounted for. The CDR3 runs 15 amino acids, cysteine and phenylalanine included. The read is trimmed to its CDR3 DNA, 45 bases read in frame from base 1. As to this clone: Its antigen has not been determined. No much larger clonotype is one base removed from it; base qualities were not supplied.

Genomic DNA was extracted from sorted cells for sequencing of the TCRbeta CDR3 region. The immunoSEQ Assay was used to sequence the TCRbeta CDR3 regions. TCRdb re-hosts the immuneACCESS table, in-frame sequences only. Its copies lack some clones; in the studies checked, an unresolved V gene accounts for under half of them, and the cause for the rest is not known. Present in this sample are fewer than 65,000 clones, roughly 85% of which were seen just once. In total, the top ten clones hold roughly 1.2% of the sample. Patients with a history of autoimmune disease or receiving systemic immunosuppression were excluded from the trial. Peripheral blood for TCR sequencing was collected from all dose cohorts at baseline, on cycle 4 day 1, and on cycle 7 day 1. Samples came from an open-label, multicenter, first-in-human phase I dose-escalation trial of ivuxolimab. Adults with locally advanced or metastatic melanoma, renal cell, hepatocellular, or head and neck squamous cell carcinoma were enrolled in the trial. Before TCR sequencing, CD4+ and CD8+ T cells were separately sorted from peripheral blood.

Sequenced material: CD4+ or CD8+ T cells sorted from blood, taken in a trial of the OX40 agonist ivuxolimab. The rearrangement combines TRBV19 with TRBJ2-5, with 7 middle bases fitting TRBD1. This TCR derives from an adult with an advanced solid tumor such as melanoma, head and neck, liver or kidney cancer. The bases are TGTGCCAGTAGTCTCACCGGGACAGCCCAAGAGACCCAGTACTTC. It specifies CASSLTGTAQETQYF.